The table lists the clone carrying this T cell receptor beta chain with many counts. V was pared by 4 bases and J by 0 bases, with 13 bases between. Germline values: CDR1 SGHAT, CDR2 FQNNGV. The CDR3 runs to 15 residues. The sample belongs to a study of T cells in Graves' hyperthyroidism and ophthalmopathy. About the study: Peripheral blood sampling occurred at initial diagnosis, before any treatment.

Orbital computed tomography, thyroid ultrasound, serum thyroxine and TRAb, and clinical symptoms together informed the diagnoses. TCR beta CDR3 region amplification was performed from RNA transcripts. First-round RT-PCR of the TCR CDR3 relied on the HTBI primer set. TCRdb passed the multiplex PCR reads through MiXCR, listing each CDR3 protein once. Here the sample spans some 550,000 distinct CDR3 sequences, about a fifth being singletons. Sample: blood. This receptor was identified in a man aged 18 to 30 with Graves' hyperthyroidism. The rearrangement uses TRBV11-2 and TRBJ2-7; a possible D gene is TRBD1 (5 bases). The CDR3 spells CASSSTQGFSYEQYF. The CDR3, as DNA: TGTGCCAGCAGCTCGACGCAGGGCTTCTCCTACGAGCAGTACTTC.